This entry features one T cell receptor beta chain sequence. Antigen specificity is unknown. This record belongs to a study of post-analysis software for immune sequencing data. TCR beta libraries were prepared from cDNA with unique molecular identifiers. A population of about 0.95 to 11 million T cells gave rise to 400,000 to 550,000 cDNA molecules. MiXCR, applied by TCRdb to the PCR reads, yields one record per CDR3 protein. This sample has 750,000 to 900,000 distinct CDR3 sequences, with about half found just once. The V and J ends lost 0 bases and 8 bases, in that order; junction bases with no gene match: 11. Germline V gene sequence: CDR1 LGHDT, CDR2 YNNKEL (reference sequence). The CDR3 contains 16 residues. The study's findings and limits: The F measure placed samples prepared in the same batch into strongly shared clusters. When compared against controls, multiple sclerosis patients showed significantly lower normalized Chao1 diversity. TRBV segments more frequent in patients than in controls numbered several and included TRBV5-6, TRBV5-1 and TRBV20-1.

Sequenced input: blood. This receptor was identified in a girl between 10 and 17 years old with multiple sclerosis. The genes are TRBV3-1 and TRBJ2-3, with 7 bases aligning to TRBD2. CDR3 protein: CASSQDWGGRRGTQYF. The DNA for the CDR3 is TGTGCCAGCAGCCAAGACTGGGGCGGGAGAAGGGGTACGCAGTATTTT.